The sequence of this T cell receptor (beta chain) was determined in a study of T-cell memory formation after mild COVID-19 (dated by TCRdb to about 2021). About the investigation overall: TCR sequence clusters from the two donors were found to be largely donor specific. T-cell clones expanding and contracting after mild COVID-19 in a couple of donors were tracked by longitudinal TCRalpha and TCRbeta repertoire sequencing. Two young, previously healthy adult volunteers made up the cohort, one male and one female. The study at large found these results: Whether the second-wave clones peaking on day 37 were SARS-CoV-2 specific was not confirmed. Contracting CD4+ clones were located mainly in the CM and EM memory subsets, whereas CD8+ clones were found to be enriched in EMRA. The detection of some responding clones in pre-infection memory suggests that pre-existing cross-reactive memory T cells joined the SARS-CoV-2 response. The study included only a couple of mild cases, and larger cohorts that include severe cases with pre-infection samples were judged to be necessary. Clones contracting from day 15 to 85 had balanced CD4/CD8 phenotypes, while a second wave expanding from day 15 to 37 was biased towards CD4+.

PBMCs were isolated by Ficoll-Paque density gradient centrifugation. TCRdb records Illumina NovaSeq 6000 as the sequencer. Using 5'RACE with constant-segment primers, TCRalpha and TCRbeta cDNA libraries were constructed, with sample barcodes and unique molecular identifiers added in the process. Trizol reagent was used to extract RNA from every sample. Amplification of the libraries took two PCR steps, and the second step added a second sample barcode plus Illumina TruSeq adapters. Sequencing of libraries was performed on an Illumina NovaSeq with 2 x 150 bp paired-end reads. The authors processed their data as follows. Reads were demultiplexed and collapsed into UMI-guided consensus sequences with migec v1.2.7. Using mixcr v2.1.11, UMI consensuses were aligned to TRA and TRB V and J templates and then assembled into clonotypes. Expanded or contracted clonotypes were those called significant by both edgeR and NoisET, with noise models trained on biological replicates. edgeR calls used a false discovery rate-adjusted p below 0.01 and a log2 fold-change threshold of 1. As an exploratory analysis of dynamics, max-normalized trajectories of the 1000 most abundant clonotypes were examined with PCA combined with hierarchical clustering. Separately sequenced CD4+ and CD8+ repertoires were used to assign the CD4 or CD8 phenotype of responding clones. The public reads were reanalyzed by TCRdb: fastp trimming at Q25, MiXCR alignment, in-frame beta chains only. Records with the same CDR3 protein are collapsed into one entry carrying the most frequent genes and DNA. The authors' filters were not applied to this entry. Within this sample are 300,000 to 400,000 distinct CDR3 sequences, with over 25% of them counted one time only. Roughly 13% of the sample rests with the top ten.

With respect to this clonotype: Its antigen specificity is not known. The sample holds no much larger clone one base away, and base qualities are not on file.

The CDR3 runs 13 residues from the cysteine to the phenylalanine. Only the CDR3 portion is preserved as DNA: 39 bases, with reading frame beginning at the first base. The germline V gene supplies CDR1 LGHNA and CDR2 YSLEER. V loses 5 bases, J loses 5 bases, and the germline ends lie 10 bases apart. This chain joins TRBV4-3 to TRBJ1-5, with the D gene not confidently named. This TCR came from an adult woman who had mild COVID-19 (a few samples of this study predate the infection). The sample titles of this study are shuffled in the database, so cell type and time point are left out; the donor was told from shared clones. The sequenced sample was PBMCs or a T cell subset sorted from them (not recorded which). CDR3 reads: CASSYTLDQPQHF. Here is the DNA: TGCGCCAGCAGCTACACCCTGGATCAGCCCCAGCATTTT.